This TCR beta chain emerged from a study of cytomegalovirus exposure and HLA in healthy donors. After removal of 7 bases from V and 0 bases from J, the junction contained 6 bases not matched to a gene. The CDR3 length is 14 residues. Germline CDR1 and CDR2: SNHLY and FYNNEI. PCR involved 60 Vbeta and 13 Jbeta primers. Sequencing was performed with immunoSEQ multiplex PCR; in TCRdb, only in-frame clones are kept and a portion is missing. The sample lists around 97,000 clones, 73% occurring once. The source is a man aged 40-50 years in good health and CMV-seronegative. Specimen: PBMCs. The genes are TRBV2 and TRBJ2-7, with 7 bases lining up with TRBD1. The CDR3 spells CASNRGQGSYEQYF. The CDR3 nucleotides read TGTGCCAGCAATAGGGGGCAGGGCTCCTACGAGCAGTACTTC.